This TCR beta chain was captured in a study of blood T cell repertoires in COVID-19. About the research overall: Samples of COVID-19 (acute and convalescent) were obtained from the United States, Italy and Spain.

The method was immunoSEQ multiplex PCR; TCRdb's version includes in-frame clones alone and lacks a portion of them. The sample yields about 140,000 clones, about 82% seen once. V lost 4 bases, J lost 2 bases, and 3 bases stayed unmatched. Per germline, CDR1 WSHSY and CDR2 SAAADI. The CDR3 is 15 amino acids. This clone was recorded once. The receptor comes from a woman in her sixties or seventies with acute or convalescent COVID-19. This chain uses TRBV10-2 with TRBJ2-5, with 11 bases fitting TRBD2. The sequenced sample consisted of peripheral blood. The DNA of the CDR3 is TGCGCCAGCAGTGGGAGACTAGCGGGGCAAGAGACCCAGTACTTC. Translating it yields CASSGRLAGQETQYF.